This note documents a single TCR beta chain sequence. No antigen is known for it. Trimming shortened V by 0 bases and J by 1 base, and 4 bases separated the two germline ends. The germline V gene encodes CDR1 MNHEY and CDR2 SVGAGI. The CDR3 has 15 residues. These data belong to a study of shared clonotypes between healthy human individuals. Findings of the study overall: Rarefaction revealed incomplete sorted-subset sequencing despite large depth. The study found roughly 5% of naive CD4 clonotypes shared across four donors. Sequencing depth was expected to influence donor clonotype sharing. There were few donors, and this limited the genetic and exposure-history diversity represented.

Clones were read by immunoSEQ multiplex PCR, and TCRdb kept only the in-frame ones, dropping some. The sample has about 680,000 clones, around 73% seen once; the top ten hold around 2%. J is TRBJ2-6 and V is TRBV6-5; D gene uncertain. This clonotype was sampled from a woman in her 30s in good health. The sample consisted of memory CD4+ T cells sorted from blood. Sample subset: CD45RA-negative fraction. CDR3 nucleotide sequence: TGTGCCAGCAGTTACTCGAGGTCTGGGGCCAACGTCCTGACTTTC. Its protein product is CASSYSRSGANVLTF.